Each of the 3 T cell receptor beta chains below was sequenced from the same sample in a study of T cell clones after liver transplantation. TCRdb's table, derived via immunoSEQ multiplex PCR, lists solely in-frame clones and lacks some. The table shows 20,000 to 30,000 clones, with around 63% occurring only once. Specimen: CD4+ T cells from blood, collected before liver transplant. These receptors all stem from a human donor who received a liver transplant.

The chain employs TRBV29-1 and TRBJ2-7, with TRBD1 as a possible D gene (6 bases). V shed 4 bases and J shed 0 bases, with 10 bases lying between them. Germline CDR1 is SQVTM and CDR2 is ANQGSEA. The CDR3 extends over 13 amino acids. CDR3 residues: CSVAGQNSYEQYF. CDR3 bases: TGCAGCGTTGCTGGACAGAACTCCTACGAGCAGTACTTC.

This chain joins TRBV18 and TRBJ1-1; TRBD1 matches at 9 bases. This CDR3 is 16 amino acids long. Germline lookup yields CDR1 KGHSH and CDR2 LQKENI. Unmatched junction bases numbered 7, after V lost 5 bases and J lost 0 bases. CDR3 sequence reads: CASSIQGQGMNTEAFF. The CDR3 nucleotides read TGTGCCAGCTCAATTCAGGGACAGGGTATGAACACTGAAGCTTTCTTT.

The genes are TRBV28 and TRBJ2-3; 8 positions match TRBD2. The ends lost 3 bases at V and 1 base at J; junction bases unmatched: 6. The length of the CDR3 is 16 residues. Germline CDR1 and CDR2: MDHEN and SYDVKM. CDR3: CASSFTGGVGTDTQYF. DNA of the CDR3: TGTGCCAGCAGTTTCACCGGGGGGGTTGGCACAGATACGCAGTATTTT.